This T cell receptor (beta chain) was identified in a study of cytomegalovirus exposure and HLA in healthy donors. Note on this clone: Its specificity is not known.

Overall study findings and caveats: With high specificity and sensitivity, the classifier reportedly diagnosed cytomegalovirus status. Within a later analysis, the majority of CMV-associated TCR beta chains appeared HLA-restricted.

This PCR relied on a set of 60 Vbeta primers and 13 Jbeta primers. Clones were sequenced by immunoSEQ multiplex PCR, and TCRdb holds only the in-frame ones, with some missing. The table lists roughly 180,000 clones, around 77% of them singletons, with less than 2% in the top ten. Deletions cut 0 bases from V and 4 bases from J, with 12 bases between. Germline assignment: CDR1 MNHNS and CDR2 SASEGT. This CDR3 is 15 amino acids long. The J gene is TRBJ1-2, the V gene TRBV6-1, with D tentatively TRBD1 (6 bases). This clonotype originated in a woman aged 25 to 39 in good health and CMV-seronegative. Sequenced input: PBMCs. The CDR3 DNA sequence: TGTGCCAGCAGTGAAGCGTGGCGGACAGTCTATGGCTACACCTTC. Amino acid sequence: CASSEAWRTVYGYTF.